The rows below give T cell receptor beta chains drawn from one sample of a study of blood T cell repertoires in COVID-19. Clones were sequenced by immunoSEQ multiplex PCR, and TCRdb holds only the in-frame ones, with some missing. The sample shows about 210,000 clones, about 87% of them seen only once. The sample comprised PBMCs or T cells enriched from blood (not recorded which). The receptors stem from a man aged 25 to 40 who had recovered from COVID-19. The CDR3 runs from the conserved cysteine through the conserved F or W. Fields, in order: CDR3 DNA, CDR3 protein, D gene, clone size, J gene, V gene, CDR3 length. A D gene is named only where the DNA matches it firmly. Rows may omit the clone size; those that give it use once, few, many or a size class.

DNA: TGTGCCAGCAGTAACCGGGACAGCAACACTGAAGCTTTCTTT; CDR3: CASSNRDSNTEAFF; D: TRBD1; size: .; J: TRBJ1-1; V: TRBV6-5; length: 14
DNA: TGTGCCAGCAGCTTAGGGACAGGGGGTTCGCTTGGCTACACCTTC; CDR3: CASSLGTGGSLGYTF; D: TRBD1; size: .; J: TRBJ1-2; V: TRBV5-5; length: 15
DNA: TGTGCCAGCAGCTTAGCGGGGCCCCAGCCCCAGCATTTT; CDR3: CASSLAGPQPQHF; D: .; size: .; J: TRBJ1-5; V: TRBV7-8; length: 13
DNA: TGTGCCTGGAGGACGCGGGGGGGCTATAATTCACCCCTCCACTTT; CDR3: CAWRTRGGYNSPLHF; D: .; size: .; J: TRBJ1-6; V: TRBV30; length: 15
DNA: TGTGCCAGTAGTACGACAGTAAACTATGGCTACACCTTC; CDR3: CASSTTVNYGYTF; D: .; size: .; J: TRBJ1-2; V: TRBV19; length: 13
DNA: TGCAGCGGCGGACAGGGGTCCTACGAGCAGTACTTC; CDR3: CSGGQGSYEQYF; D: TRBD1; size: .; J: TRBJ2-7; V: TRBV29-1; length: 12
DNA: TGTGCCAGCAGCACCGACCAGACTAGGGAAGAGACCCAGTACTTC; CDR3: CASSTDQTREETQYF; D: .; size: once; J: TRBJ2-5; V: TRBV7-2; length: 15
DNA: TGTGCCACCAGTGATTTTAGGAGCTATGGCTACACCTTC; CDR3: CATSDFRSYGYTF; D: .; size: .; J: TRBJ1-2; V: TRBV24-1; length: 13
DNA: TGCGCCAGCAGCTTGGTGGCTCCACCCGATACGCAGTATTTT; CDR3: CASSLVAPPDTQYF; D: .; size: .; J: TRBJ2-3; V: TRBV5-1; length: 14
DNA: TGTGCCAGTGGGGGGGCAGGCTCGAACACTGAAGCTTTCTTT; CDR3: CASGGAGSNTEAFF; D: .; size: .; J: TRBJ1-1; V: TRBV19; length: 14
DNA: TGTGCCAGCAGCTTGACAGGGGAGGTGGGCGAGCAGTACTTC; CDR3: CASSLTGEVGEQYF; D: TRBD1; size: .; J: TRBJ2-7; V: TRBV7-2; length: 14
DNA: TGTGCCAGCACCATGATGCCCGGGGGGCTCGGTAATGAGCAGTTCTTC; CDR3: CASTMMPGGLGNEQFF; D: .; size: .; J: TRBJ2-1; V: TRBV9; length: 16
DNA: TGTGCCAGCAGCCGCCACCCGACAGCGAACACCGGGGAGCTGTTTTTT; CDR3: CASSRHPTANTGELFF; D: .; size: .; J: TRBJ2-2; V: TRBV7-6; length: 16
DNA: TGTGCCAGCAGTTACTCGGGGACAGGGGCAAACACTGAAGCTTTCTTT; CDR3: CASSYSGTGANTEAFF; D: TRBD1; size: .; J: TRBJ1-1; V: TRBV6-6; length: 16
DNA: TGTGCCAGCAGAGGGACAGGGGGTACGGAGACCCAGTACTTC; CDR3: CASRGTGGTETQYF; D: TRBD1; size: few; J: TRBJ2-5; V: TRBV11-2; length: 14
DNA: TGTGCCAGCAGGACCAGCAGCGGCTCTACCGGGGAGCTGTTTTTT; CDR3: CASRTSSGSTGELFF; D: .; size: .; J: TRBJ2-2; V: TRBV2; length: 15
DNA: TGTGCCAGCAGGGAAGACAGGGGGTACTATGGCTACACCTTC; CDR3: CASREDRGYYGYTF; D: TRBD1; size: .; J: TRBJ1-2; V: TRBV28; length: 14
DNA: TGTGCCAGCAGAACCGGGACAGGGGGAACTCAGCCCCAGCATTTT; CDR3: CASRTGTGGTQPQHF; D: TRBD1; size: .; J: TRBJ1-5; V: TRBV6-5; length: 15
DNA: TGTGCAAGTCGCTTAGTCCTGTGGGCTAGCGGGGGTCCCACAGATACGCAGTATTTT; CDR3: CASRLVLWASGGPTDTQYF; D: .; size: .; J: TRBJ2-3; V: TRBV12-2; length: 19
DNA: TGTGCCAGCAGCCCGTCCGACATAGTAGGAAACACCATATATTTT; CDR3: CASSPSDIVGNTIYF; D: .; size: .; J: TRBJ1-3; V: TRBV4-2; length: 15
DNA: TGTGCCAGTAGTAAAACACCAGCGGGAGGCACAGATACGCAGTATTTT; CDR3: CASSKTPAGGTDTQYF; D: TRBD2; size: .; J: TRBJ2-3; V: TRBV19; length: 16
DNA: TGTGCCAGCAGCCGCCGGGACAGGGCTAATGAGCAGTTCTTC; CDR3: CASSRRDRANEQFF; D: TRBD1; size: .; J: TRBJ2-1; V: TRBV7-2; length: 14
DNA: TGTGCCAGCAGCTTAGGGCCAAACATTCAGTACTTC; CDR3: CASSLGPNIQYF; D: .; size: .; J: TRBJ2-4; V: TRBV7-8; length: 12
DNA: TGTGCCAGCAGCTTAGAAGACAGGGGGCCGGATGAAAAACTGTTTTTT; CDR3: CASSLEDRGPDEKLFF; D: TRBD1; size: .; J: TRBJ1-4; V: TRBV7-9; length: 16
DNA: TGTGCCAGCAGCCAAGAGTGGGCAGCCTACAATGAGCAGTTCTTC; CDR3: CASSQEWAAYNEQFF; D: .; size: .; J: TRBJ2-1; V: TRBV14; length: 15
DNA: TGTGCCAGCAGAACTACAGGGGCCGGGGCCAACGTCCTGACTTTC; CDR3: CASRTTGAGANVLTF; D: TRBD1; size: .; J: TRBJ2-6; V: TRBV11-2; length: 15
DNA: TGTGCCAGCAGCCGGGACTCTTACTCTGGGGCCAACGTCCTGACTTTC; CDR3: CASSRDSYSGANVLTF; D: .; size: .; J: TRBJ2-6; V: TRBV6-4; length: 16
DNA: TGTGCCACCAGCAGAGAAGGGGGCACTAACTATGGCTACACCTTC; CDR3: CATSREGGTNYGYTF; D: TRBD1; size: .; J: TRBJ1-2; V: TRBV15; length: 15
DNA: TGTGCCAGTAAAGGCCTAAAGGGGTCACTTGAAGCTTTCTTT; CDR3: CASKGLKGSLEAFF; D: .; size: .; J: TRBJ1-1; V: TRBV19; length: 14
DNA: TGTGCCAGCAGTTACGCCGGGAGTGGGTACGAGCAGTACTTC; CDR3: CASSYAGSGYEQYF; D: .; size: .; J: TRBJ2-7; V: TRBV6-5; length: 14
DNA: TGTGCCAGCTCACCGGGACAAGGAATCGCGAACACCGGGGAGCTGTTTTTT; CDR3: CASSPGQGIANTGELFF; D: .; size: .; J: TRBJ2-2; V: TRBV18; length: 17
DNA: TGTGCCAGCAGTTTAGGTATCACGGACTATGGCAATCAGCCCCAGCATTTT; CDR3: CASSLGITDYGNQPQHF; D: .; size: .; J: TRBJ1-5; V: TRBV28; length: 17
DNA: TGTGCCAGCAGTTTATCCTTCGACAGAACCCGGAACACCGGGGAGCTGTTTTTT; CDR3: CASSLSFDRTRNTGELFF; D: .; size: .; J: TRBJ2-2; V: TRBV27; length: 18
DNA: TGTGCCAGCAGCCCACACCCCAGGGGTAGGAATCAGCCCCAGCATTTT; CDR3: CASSPHPRGRNQPQHF; D: .; size: .; J: TRBJ1-5; V: TRBV11-2; length: 16
DNA: TGCGCCAGCAGCCAAGGCATGGTGGGGGACAACAACACCGGGGAGCTGTTTTTT; CDR3: CASSQGMVGDNNTGELFF; D: .; size: once; J: TRBJ2-2; V: TRBV4-3; length: 18
DNA: TGTGCCAGCAGCTTGGTGGCCGGGTTCAGTGATGGCTACACCTTC; CDR3: CASSLVAGFSDGYTF; D: .; size: once; J: TRBJ1-2; V: TRBV5-4; length: 15
DNA: TGTGCCAGTAGACGACAGAGGTACTCTGGAAACACCATATATTTT; CDR3: CASRRQRYSGNTIYF; D: .; size: .; J: TRBJ1-3; V: TRBV19; length: 15
DNA: TGTGCCTGGGGGAGACAGGGGAGCGGCTCCTACAATGAGCAGTTCTTC; CDR3: CAWGRQGSGSYNEQFF; D: TRBD1; size: once; J: TRBJ2-1; V: TRBV30; length: 16
DNA: TGTGCCAGCAGCTTAGCGGGGGCGGAAAATGAGCAGTTCTTC; CDR3: CASSLAGAENEQFF; D: .; size: .; J: TRBJ2-1; V: TRBV7-6; length: 14
DNA: TGTGCCAGCAGCCCTGCGGTCCCCTACAATGAGCAGTTCTTC; CDR3: CASSPAVPYNEQFF; D: .; size: .; J: TRBJ2-1; V: TRBV3-1/TRBV3-2; length: 14
DNA: TGTGCCAGCAGGGTCATCACGCGGACTGAAGCTTTCTTT; CDR3: CASRVITRTEAFF; D: .; size: .; J: TRBJ1-1; V: TRBV6-5; length: 13
DNA: TGTGCCAGCAGCGTCGACCTGACAGTCAACTATGGCTACACCTTC; CDR3: CASSVDLTVNYGYTF; D: .; size: .; J: TRBJ1-2; V: TRBV9; length: 15
DNA: TGTGCCAGCAGCGACGGGACAGCTTATAGCACAGATACGCAGTATTTT; CDR3: CASSDGTAYSTDTQYF; D: TRBD1; size: .; J: TRBJ2-3; V: TRBV11-1; length: 16